Listed below are T cell receptor beta chains from one sample, sequenced in a study of shared clonotypes between healthy human individuals. Here immunoSEQ multiplex PCR was the method, and the copy in TCRdb shows in-frame clones only, minus some. The table records over a million clones, more than 95% of them present only once. Sequencing was done on a sample of naive CD4+ T cells sorted from blood. The receptors were gathered from a man aged 30-40 years in good health. The CDR3 runs from the conserved cysteine through the conserved F or W. D genes are given only for firm matches. Expanded clones are given a class, and other clones once, few, many or no size at all.

d_gene,v_gene,abundance,j_gene,CDR3aa,CDR3nt
-,TRBV7-3,-,TRBJ2-3,CASRETSLATDTQYF,TGTGCCAGCAGGGAGACTAGTTTGGCGACAGATACGCAGTATTTT
-,TRBV7-9,-,TRBJ1-5,CASSPTTGASNQPQHF,TGTGCCAGCAGCCCGACGACCGGGGCTAGCAATCAGCCCCAGCATTTT
-,TRBV7-8,once,TRBJ2-5,CASSASRDLGKTQYF,TGTGCCAGCAGCGCGAGCCGGGACCTCGGCAAGACCCAGTACTTC
-,TRBV2,-,TRBJ1-2,CASSPPGTSKLTIGYTF,TGTGCCAGCAGCCCCCCCGGGACAAGTAAATTAACTATTGGCTACACCTTC
TRBD1,TRBV6-5,-,TRBJ1-3,CASSYGDRGSTIYF,TGTGCCAGCAGTTACGGGGACAGGGGCTCCACCATATATTTT
-,TRBV12-5,-,TRBJ2-1,CASGLVPGREQFF,TGTGCTAGTGGTTTGGTTCCGGGACGTGAGCAGTTCTTC
TRBD1,TRBV4-1,-,TRBJ1-5,CASSQDRDRPQHF,TGCGCCAGCAGCCAAGATCGGGACAGGCCCCAGCATTTT
TRBD2,TRBV19,-,TRBJ2-2,CASSRVGGRTGELFF,TGTGCCAGTAGTAGGGTGGGAGGGCGGACCGGGGAGCTGTTTTTT
-,TRBV29-1,-,TRBJ1-1,CSVAGWTEVTEAFF,TGCAGCGTCGCCGGCTGGACGGAGGTCACTGAAGCTTTCTTT
-,TRBV19,once,TRBJ2-7,CASSMGYKGNEQYF,TGTGCCAGTAGTATGGGTTATAAGGGGAACGAGCAGTACTTC
-,TRBV18,-,TRBJ2-1,CASSLNNEQFF,TGTGCCAGCTCCCTGAACAATGAGCAGTTCTTC
TRBD1,TRBV6-1,-,TRBJ2-1,CASSGGQGPYNEQFF,TGTGCCAGCAGTGGGGGACAGGGTCCCTACAATGAGCAGTTCTTC
-,TRBV2,-,TRBJ2-1,CASSDTGNYNEQFF,TGTGCCAGCAGTGATACAGGGAACTACAATGAGCAGTTCTTC
-,TRBV28,few,TRBJ1-5,CASGSNQPQHF,TGTGCCAGTGGAAGCAATCAGCCCCAGCATTTT
-,TRBV14,-,TRBJ1-1,CASSQAGSYTEAFF,TGTGCCAGCAGCCAAGCAGGGTCGTACACTGAAGCTTTCTTT
-,TRBV11-1,-,TRBJ1-1,CASSLDSDTEAFF,TGTGCCAGCAGCTTAGACTCGGACACTGAAGCTTTCTTT
-,TRBV7-9,-,TRBJ2-2,CASRPQVNTGELFF,TGTGCCAGCAGGCCTCAGGTGAACACCGGGGAGCTGTTTTTT
-,TRBV6-1,-,TRBJ1-4,CASRDRNSNEKLFF,TGTGCCAGCAGAGACAGGAATTCTAATGAAAAACTGTTTTTT
TRBD1,TRBV6-4,-,TRBJ2-2,CASSDVGQGVGELFF,TGTGCCAGCAGTGACGTGGGACAGGGAGTCGGGGAGCTGTTTTTT
-,TRBV10-3,-,TRBJ2-1,CAISELEWGEQFF,TGTGCCATCAGTGAACTAGAATGGGGTGAGCAGTTCTTC
-,TRBV19,-,TRBJ2-3,CASSMSGSDTQYF,TGTGCCAGTAGTATGTCGGGCTCAGATACGCAGTATTTT
-,TRBV10-1,-,TRBJ1-2,CASSDRTAWGYTF,TGCGCCAGCAGTGACCGTACCGCGTGGGGCTACACCTTC
-,TRBV2,-,TRBJ1-1,CASSVGQWNTEAFF,TGTGCCAGCAGTGTCGGACAGTGGAACACTGAAGCTTTCTTT
TRBD2,TRBV7-3,-,TRBJ2-1,CASSLAGGLNEQFF,TGTGCCAGCAGCTTAGCGGGAGGTCTCAATGAGCAGTTCTTC
-,TRBV5-1,-,TRBJ2-1,CASSLNTATDNEQFF,TGCGCCAGCAGCTTGAATACGGCCACGGACAATGAGCAGTTCTTC
-,TRBV5-1,-,TRBJ2-5,CASSGLDLAPEETQYF,TGCGCCAGCAGCGGATTGGATTTAGCGCCCGAAGAGACCCAGTACTTC
-,TRBV6-5,-,TRBJ2-5,CASSYAGGQETQYF,TGTGCCAGCAGTTACGCAGGGGGGCAAGAGACCCAGTACTTC
-,TRBV19,-,TRBJ2-1,CASSPIGWANEQFF,TGTGCCAGTAGTCCGATAGGTTGGGCCAATGAGCAGTTCTTC
-,TRBV5-5,-,TRBJ2-7,CASSYWTGYEQYF,TGTGCCAGCAGCTATTGGACGGGATACGAGCAGTACTTC
TRBD2,TRBV5-1,-,TRBJ2-3,CASSLVWLADKTDTQYF,TGCGCCAGCAGCTTGGTCTGGCTAGCGGATAAAACAGATACGCAGTATTTT
TRBD1,TRBV5-1,-,TRBJ1-5,CASSFNPGQGNQPQHF,TGCGCCAGCAGCTTCAATCCGGGACAGGGCAATCAGCCCCAGCATTTT
TRBD2,TRBV27,-,TRBJ2-1,CASRLEISGEQFF,TGTGCCAGCCGCCTCGAGATTAGCGGGGAGCAGTTCTTC
TRBD1,TRBV7-9,once,TRBJ2-2,CASSETQGAVGMAGELFF,TGTGCCAGCAGCGAGACACAGGGGGCCGTGGGAATGGCCGGGGAGCTGTTTTTT
-,TRBV28,-,TRBJ1-1,CASSYGGPNTEAFF,TGTGCCAGCAGTTACGGGGGGCCGAACACTGAAGCTTTCTTT
TRBD2,TRBV5-1,-,TRBJ2-3,CASSLGLAGSFTDTQYF,TGCGCCAGCAGCTTGGGACTAGCGGGGAGCTTCACAGATACGCAGTATTTT
-,TRBV19,-,TRBJ2-7,CASSPLGGEQYF,TGTGCCAGTAGCCCCTTAGGGGGAGAGCAGTACTTC
-,TRBV6-5,-,TRBJ1-2,CASRKQGSDYGYTF,TGTGCCAGCAGAAAACAGGGTTCTGACTATGGCTACACCTTC
TRBD2,TRBV4-2,-,TRBJ2-4,CASSRTSEGHQEVGQYF,TGTGCCAGCAGCCGGACTAGCGAAGGGCACCAAGAGGTGGGTCAGTACTTC
-,TRBV5-1,-,TRBJ2-5,CASSLTPRETQYF,TGCGCCAGCAGCTTAACCCCGCGGGAGACCCAGTACTTC
TRBD2,TRBV5-1,-,TRBJ2-5,CASSPGTSGILGIETQYF,TGCGCCAGCAGCCCTGGGACTAGCGGGATCCTCGGGATAGAGACCCAGTACTTC